A single sample gave rise to the 21 T cell receptor beta chains below, sequenced in a study of Graves' ophthalmopathy and Graves' hyperthyroidism. Scientists amplified the TCR beta CDR3 regions from RNA transcripts. First-round RT-PCR employed HTBI primers, with a second-round multiplex PCR after it. Each CDR3 protein is one row after TCRdb ran MiXCR on the multiplex PCR reads. The sample holds around 590,000 distinct CDR3 sequences, under 40% seen once. Sequences were obtained from peripheral blood or thyroid tissue (not recorded which). These receptors originate from an adult man with Graves' hyperthyroidism.

Regarding this clonotype: At one end, the junction sequence differs from germline, possibly due to a read error. The CDR3 bases are TGTGCCAGCAGTCCGACAGTCTTTAGCTCCTACGAGCAGTACTTC. It yields the protein CASSPTVFSSYEQYF. V gene TRBV5-1 combines with J gene TRBJ2-7; possible D gene TRBD1, 5 bases. The CDR3 has 15 amino acids. Germline CDR1 and CDR2: SGHRS and YFSETQ.

The chain employs TRBV9 and TRBJ1-4, with D unclear. The length of the CDR3 is 14 residues. Trimming cost V 4 bases and J 5 bases, with 12 bases left between them. Germline CDR1 reads SGDLS; CDR2 reads YYNGEE. The CDR3 loop reads CASSLRAKNEKLFF. In DNA, the CDR3 is TGTGCCAGCAGCCTCCGGGCGAAGAATGAAAAACTGTTTTTT. Full variable domain (outside the CDR3, taken from reference TRBV9 and TRBJ1-4): DSGVTQTPKHLITATGQRVTLRCSPRSGDLSVYWYQQSLDQGLQFLIQYYNGEERAKGNILERFSAQQFPDLHSELNLSSLELGDSALYFCASSLRAKNEKLFFGSGTQLSVL.

The table lists this clonotype with many counts. The rearrangement joins TRBV29-1 to TRBJ2-2; TRBD2 agrees at 8 bases. CDR1 and CDR2 (germline): SQVTM, ANQGSEA. Germline trimming cut 7 bases from V and 2 bases from J; bases unmatched to any gene: 9. The CDR3 runs 15 residues. The CDR3 DNA reads TGCAGCGCGGCCCCGAGCGGGGGCAACACCGGGGAGCTGTTTTTT. It encodes CSAAPSGGNTGELFF.

This clonotype was seen more than once but under ten times. This chain links TRBV20-1 with TRBJ2-3, with D possibly matching TRBD2 (5 bases). Trimming stripped 2 bases from V and 6 bases from J, with 15 bases between. The CDR3 length is 14 residues. Germline values: CDR1 DFQATT, CDR2 SNEGSKA (reference sequence). This chain's CDR3 is CSARYSTGRDTQYF. The CDR3 region has the DNA TGCAGTGCTAGATACTCTACGGGAAGGGATACGCAGTATTTT.

This clonotype was seen a handful of times. The V call is TRBV30, the J call TRBJ1-1; 9 bases match TRBD1. After removal of 1 base from V and 4 bases from J, the junction contained 1 base not matched to a gene. The length of the CDR3 is 13 residues. The V gene's germline CDR1 is GTSNPN and CDR2 SVGIG (reference sequence). Written as DNA, the CDR3 is TGTGCCTGGAGTGACAGGGGGCCCACTGAAGCTTTCTTT. Translation gives CAWSDRGPTEAFF.

This clonotype came up many times. V gene TRBV29-1 combines with J gene TRBJ1-1; D gene uncertain. CDR1 and CDR2 (germline): SQVTM, ANQGSEA. The germline V and J ends were trimmed by 2 bases and 11 bases, with 18 bases remaining between them. CDR3 length: 13 amino acids. Written as DNA, the CDR3 is TGCAGCGTTGAACCCAGGAGTGCCTCGTGGGCTTTCTTT. This sequence encodes CSVEPRSASWAFF.

This clonotype was detected many times. The gene calls are TRBV4-1 and TRBJ2-5; 10 bases match TRBD1. Per the germline V gene, CDR1 is MGHRA and CDR2 is YSYEKL. CDR3 length equals 15 residues. Trimming removed 3 bases from V and 5 bases from J; junction bases left unmatched: 6. The CDR3 here is CASSHRQGAGETQYF. For the CDR3, the DNA is TGCGCCAGCAGCCATCGACAGGGGGCTGGGGAGACCCAGTACTTC.

V usage is TRBV20-1 and J usage is TRBJ2-1, with D hard to call. CDR3 length: 10 residues. CDR1 and CDR2 from the germline V gene are DFQATT and SNEGSKA (reference sequence). V was shortened by 6 bases and J by 4 bases, with 4 bases between the two germline ends. CDR3 residues: CSAIYNEQFF. CDR3 sequence (DNA): TGCAGTGCAATATACAATGAGCAGTTCTTC.

This clonotype has ten or more counts. This sequence joins TRBV25-1 and TRBJ1-1, with D uncertain. The CDR3 sequence is 13 residues long. Trimming removed 0 bases at V and 8 bases at J, with 10 bases between. Germline values: CDR1 MGHDK, CDR2 SYGVNS. Here the CDR3 reads CASSEYSGLEAFF. The CDR3 coding sequence is TGTGCCAGCAGTGAATATAGTGGGTTGGAAGCTTTCTTT.

This clonotype was counted ten times or more. The chain employs TRBV2 and TRBJ1-5; no firm D call. The V and J ends lost 8 bases and 0 bases respectively, with 5 bases between them. The CDR3 is 12 residues long. Germline CDR1 reads SNHLY; CDR2 reads FYNNEI. The CDR3 spells CASGYSNQPQHF. The CDR3, as DNA: TGTGCCAGCGGTTATAGCAATCAGCCCCAGCATTTT.

The rearrangement joins TRBV12-3 or TRBV12-4 to TRBJ1-4; maybe TRBD1 (5 bases). This CDR3 comprises 16 residues. V was cut by 3 bases and J by 7 bases, with 18 bases left in between. The CDR3 region is CASSFLSATEIEKLFF. CDR3 nucleotide sequence: TGTGCCAGCAGTTTTCTTTCCGCGACAGAAATTGAAAAACTGTTTTTT.

This clonotype has ten or more counts. This rearrangement joins TRBV29-1 to TRBJ1-2; unclear D gene. Germline V gene sequence: CDR1 SQVTM, CDR2 ANQGSEA. Trimming cost V 0 bases and J 0 bases, with 14 bases left between them. The CDR3 extends over 16 amino acids. CDR3 DNA: TGCAGCGTTGAAGATCGGCAGGAACCATCTAACTATGGCTACACCTTC. Translating gives CSVEDRQEPSNYGYTF.

This clonotype was picked up many times. The chain uses TRBV6-1 and TRBJ1-1; 8 bases are shared with TRBD1. The CDR3 extends over 13 amino acids. Per germline, CDR1 MNHNS and CDR2 SASEGT. J gave up 6 bases and V 6 bases, and 6 bases lay outside the gene matches. The chain's CDR3 is CASSRTGRAEAFF. The CDR3 nucleotides are TGTGCCAGCAGCCGGACAGGGCGCGCTGAAGCTTTCTTT.

This clonotype occurred many times. The rearrangement uses TRBV29-1 and TRBJ1-1; D unclear. The V end was cut by 3 bases, the J end by 3 bases, with 17 bases between. The CDR3 is made up of 15 amino acids. Germline V gene lookup returns CDR1 SQVTM and CDR2 ANQGSEA. The CDR3 loop is CSVEETPVGDTEAFF. In DNA form, the CDR3 reads TGCAGCGTTGAGGAGACTCCTGTTGGGGACACTGAAGCTTTCTTT.

This sequence joins TRBV2 and TRBJ1-5, with 10 bases fitting TRBD1. CDR3 size: 18 residues. V trimming: 6 bases; J trimming: 2 bases; junction bases outside the gene matches: 13. Germline lookup yields CDR1 SNHLY and CDR2 FYNNEI. The CDR3 protein is CASRGSGTGVYGNQPQHF. The CDR3 DNA is TGTGCCAGCAGGGGTTCCGGGACAGGGGTCTATGGCAATCAGCCCCAGCATTTT.

The chain recombines TRBV7-2 with TRBJ2-3, with a weak D call TRBD1 (6 bases). This CDR3 contains 15 residues. The V gene lost 5 bases and the J gene lost 0 bases, with 12 bases spanning the gap. CDR1 SGHTA and CDR2 FQGNSA come from the germline V gene. The DNA for the CDR3 is TGTGCCAGCAGCAGCTGGACAGCTAGCACAGATACGCAGTATTTT. It codes for CASSSWTASTDTQYF.

CDR3 sequence (DNA): TGCGCCAGCAGCCCCCACCGGGACCCGGGGGACAATGAGCAGTTCTTC. Its translation: CASSPHRDPGDNEQFF. The J gene is TRBJ2-7, the V gene TRBV5-1, with D possibly matching TRBD2 (6 bases). The J call may be mistaken, given a closer DNA end match to TRBJ2-1. CDR3 length: 16 residues. In germline, CDR1 is SGHRS, CDR2 YFSETQ.

V is TRBV7-2 and J is TRBJ2-1; 8 bases align to TRBD2. Germline-derived CDR1 and CDR2 are SGHTA and FQGNSA. The CDR3 loop spans 16 amino acids. V trimming: 2 bases; J trimming: 7 bases; junction bases outside the gene matches: 10. CDR3 region: CASSLIAGPIGNEQFF. CDR3 bases: TGTGCCAGCAGCTTAATAGCGGGGCCCATTGGGAATGAGCAGTTCTTC.

V and J are TRBV6-6 and TRBJ1-5, with 7 bases identical to TRBD1. The CDR3 covers 17 residues. Germline loops: CDR1 MNHNY, CDR2 SVGAGI (reference sequence). The V segment lost 3 bases and the J segment 6 bases; nucleotides outside the gene matches: 14. The CDR3 DNA sequence: TGTGCCAGCAGTTATTCATTGTCCGGGACAGCTTCTCAGCCCCAGCATTTT. This gives the protein CASSYSLSGTASQPQHF.

This clonotype has ten or more counts. The rearrangement uses TRBV20-1 and TRBJ2-5, with 13 bases aligning to TRBD2. The V and J ends lost 4 bases and 1 base, in that order; junction bases with no gene match: 6. Germline V lookup: CDR1 DFQATT, CDR2 SNEGSKA (reference sequence). This CDR3 spans 16 amino acids. The CDR3 region has the DNA TGCAGTGCTACGCAGACTAGCGGGGGGTCCCAAGAGACCCAGTACTTC. Translating gives CSATQTSGGSQETQYF.

At least ten counts were recorded for this clonotype. The chain is built from TRBV20-1 and TRBJ2-1; 10 bases match TRBD1. CDR3 length equals 15 residues. From germline, CDR1 is DFQATT and CDR2 SNEGSKA (reference sequence). Germline trimming cut 3 bases from V and 3 bases from J; bases unmatched to any gene: 5. The CDR3 is CSASYRTGGYNEQFF. The CDR3 DNA follows: TGCAGTGCTAGTTACCGGACAGGGGGCTACAATGAGCAGTTCTTC.